This T cell receptor (beta chain) was recovered during a study of CD8 T cells in ankylosing spondylitis. General study points: As reported, disease-linked clones showed significant enrichment in matched ankylosing spondylitis synovial fluid. Disease-associated clones were CD8+ and fairly uncommon in peripheral blood. Apparently characteristic of ankylosing spondylitis blood was a TCR beta motif (roughly eight highly homologous variants).

Researchers built TCR beta libraries using quantitative 5'-RACE with molecular barcodes. TCRdb fed the 5' RACE reads into MiXCR, producing one record per CDR3 protein. The sample shows around 130,000 distinct CDR3 sequences, over 7% of them seen only once. The CDR3 is made up of 14 amino acids. V dropped 6 bases and J dropped 10 bases, with 18 bases sitting between them. Ten or more counts support this clonotype. Antigen unknown. This chain links TRBV12-3 or TRBV12-4 with TRBJ1-4; weak D call: TRBD1 (6 bases). Specimen: blood, either unsorted or a sorted T cell fraction (not recorded which). This clonotype originated in a male donor with ankylosing spondylitis or in good health (not recorded which). The chain's CDR3 is CASSRLTGPGKLFF. The CDR3, as DNA: TGTGCCAGCAGCCGACTGACAGGTCCGGGAAAACTGTTTTTT.